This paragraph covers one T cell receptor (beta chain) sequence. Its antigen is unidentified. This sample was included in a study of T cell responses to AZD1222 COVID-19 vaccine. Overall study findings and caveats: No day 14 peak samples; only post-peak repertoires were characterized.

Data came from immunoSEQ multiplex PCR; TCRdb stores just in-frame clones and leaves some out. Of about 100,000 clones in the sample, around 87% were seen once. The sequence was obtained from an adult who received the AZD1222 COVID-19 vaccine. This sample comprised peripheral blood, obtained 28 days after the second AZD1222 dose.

The DNA for the CDR3 is TGTGCCAGTACTGTCCAGTGGAGGACAGGGTCACGGCAGCCCCAGCATTTT. Translated, it gives CASTVQWRTGSRQPQHF. The gene calls are TRBV19 and TRBJ1-5, with TRBD1 identical over 8 bases. The CDR3 runs 17 residues. Trimming at V came to 7 bases and at J to 7 bases, leaving 18 bases not matched to a gene. Germline CDR1 is LNHDA and CDR2 is SQIVND (reference sequence).